Presented here are 32 T cell receptor beta chains from one specimen sequenced in a study of T cells of healthy individuals. Each CDR3 protein gets one entry after TCRdb re-called the 5' RACE reads with MiXCR. Here the sample spans about 100,000 distinct CDR3 sequences, 15% to 20% being singletons. The source of these receptors is a human donor in good health.

This clonotype was counted a few times. V is TRBV6-1 and J is TRBJ2-6; D might be TRBD2 (5 bases). V lost 1 base, J lost 4 bases, and 20 bases lay in between. Per the germline V gene, CDR1 is MNHNS and CDR2 is SASEGT. The CDR3 is 19 residues long. CDR3 DNA: TGTGCCAGCAGTGAAGATTTGGCGGGTCTTACGGCCGGGGCCAACGTCCTGACTTTC. Its translation is CASSEDLAGLTAGANVLTF.

This clonotype was seen at least ten times. This chain links TRBV15 with TRBJ1-5, with D possibly TRBD1 on 6 matching bases. The germline gives CDR1 LNHNV, CDR2 YYDKDF (reference sequence). The CDR3 has 17 amino acids. V was pared by 2 bases and J by 0 bases, with 14 bases between. CDR3 sequence (DNA): TGTGCCACCAGCAGACGCCACGACAGGTATAGCAATCAGCCCCAGCATTTT. This encodes CATSRRHDRYSNQPQHF.

Remarks on this clonotype: At one of its ends the junction is not consistent with the germline gene, which may arise from a read error. V and J are TRBV4-3 and TRBJ1-4; the D is unclear. Germline CDR1 LGHNA, CDR2 YSLEER. The CDR3 extends over 14 amino acids. CDR3 sequence: CASSQEPLSGFTVF. CDR3 DNA sequence: TGCGCCAGCAGCCAAGAACCATTATCGGGCTTCACCGTTTTT.

The chain links TRBV5-6 to TRBJ1-1, with 7 positions matching TRBD1. V gave up 4 bases and J gave up 4 bases; unmatched junction bases: 7. This CDR3 comprises 14 residues. Germline values: CDR1 SGHDT, CDR2 YYEEEE. Here the CDR3 reads CASSRGRGRTEAFF. The CDR3 coding sequence is TGTGCCAGCAGCCGAGGTAGGGGGCGCACTGAAGCTTTCTTT.

V gene TRBV4-2 combines with J gene TRBJ2-7; 10 nucleotides line up with TRBD1. There are 15 residues in the CDR3. The germline V gene encodes CDR1 LGHNA and CDR2 YNFKEQ. After removal of 5 bases from V and 6 bases from J, the junction contained 10 bases not matched to a gene. The CDR3 DNA is TGTGCCAGCAGCTTTCCCGGGACAGGGGTCGGCGAGCAGTACTTC. This gives the protein CASSFPGTGVGEQYF.

Comment on this clonotype: A read error may produce the germline difference seen at one junction end. V is TRBV7-9 and J is TRBJ2-7; 12 bases fit TRBD1. Looked up from germline, CDR1 is SEHNR and CDR2 is FQNEAQ (reference sequence). This CDR3 contains 19 residues. In DNA form, the CDR3 reads TGTGCCAGCAGCTCCCCTCCGGGACAGGGGGCGAGGTTGATCGCGGGACCAGACTTC. As protein: CASSSPPGQGARLIAGPDF. Together with reference TRBV7-9 and TRBJ2-7, the CDR3 gives the full variable domain: DTGVSQNPRHKITKRGQNVTFRCDPISEHNRLYWYRQTLGQGPEFLTYFQNEAQLEKSRLLSDRFSAERPKGSFSTLEIQRTEQGDSAMYLCASSSPPGQGARLIAGPDFGPGTRLTVT.

V is TRBV12-3 or TRBV12-4 and J is TRBJ1-1, with D perhaps TRBD1 (5 bases). V lost 2 bases, J lost 0 bases, and 13 bases lay in between. The CDR3 runs to 16 residues. The CDR3 region has the DNA TGTGCCAGCAGTTTAAGGACAACTTGGATGAACACTGAAGCTTTCTTT. Translation: CASSLRTTWMNTEAFF.

This clonotype was observed a handful of times. The rearrangement links TRBV5-1 to TRBJ2-1; possibly TRBD1 for D (6 bases). The CDR3 extends over 15 amino acids. Trimming left V 5 bases short and J 7 bases short, with 19 bases between. The germline CDR1 and CDR2 sequences are SGHRS and YFSETQ. CDR3 residues: CASRPGQGLGNEQFF. In DNA form, the CDR3 reads TGCGCCAGCAGGCCAGGGCAGGGGTTAGGAAATGAGCAGTTCTTC.

The table lists this clonotype with a few counts. The CDR3 reads CASSSRQGRSTDTQYF. Written as DNA, the CDR3 is TGTGCCAGCAGCTCCCGACAGGGGCGAAGCACAGATACGCAGTATTTT. The chain employs TRBV11-2 and TRBJ2-3, with 8 bases matching TRBD1. This CDR3 is 16 amino acids long. The germline V gene has CDR1 SGHAT and CDR2 FQNNGV. V gave up 4 bases and J gave up 0 bases; unmatched junction bases: 6.

This clonotype was observed a few times. This chain connects TRBV29-1 to TRBJ1-2, with a tentative D call TRBD1 (6 bases). Between the trimmed V and J ends, which lost 6 bases and 8 bases, there was a span of 16 bases. Germline CDR1 is SQVTM and CDR2 is ANQGSEA. CDR3 length equals 12 residues. The CDR3 loop reads CSVSIGGSGYTF. In DNA, the CDR3 is TGCAGCGTCAGTATAGGGGGATCGGGCTACACCTTC. Full variable domain (rest looked up from reference TRBV29-1 and TRBJ1-2): SAVISQKPSRDICQRGTSLTIQCQVDSQVTMMFWYRQQPGQSLTLIATANQGSEATYESGFVIDKFPISRPNLTFSTLTVSNMSPEDSSIYLCSVSIGGSGYTFGSGTRLTVV.

This clonotype was picked up a small number of times. The V gene is TRBV12-3 or TRBV12-4, the J gene TRBJ1-1, with D perhaps TRBD1 (5 bases). Between the trimmed V and J ends, which lost 3 bases and 3 bases, there was a span of 17 bases. CDR3 size: 16 residues. The CDR3: CASSLRPRRGDTEAFF. The CDR3 DNA reads as TGTGCCAGCAGTTTGCGCCCCCGTCGAGGGGACACTGAAGCTTTCTTT.

This clonotype was detected a few times. The chain uses TRBV28 and TRBJ1-4, with D maybe TRBD1 (5 bases). V was trimmed by 2 bases and J by 5 bases, leaving 9 bases between them. The CDR3 sequence is 14 residues long. From germline, CDR1 is MDHEN and CDR2 SYDVKM. The CDR3 protein is CASSLKAGNEKLFF. The CDR3 region has the DNA TGTGCCAGCAGTTTAAAGGCAGGGAATGAAAAACTGTTTTTT.

There are a few counts of this clonotype. The V call is TRBV7-8, the J call TRBJ1-5; D is ambiguous. V was trimmed by 2 bases and J by 2 bases, leaving 7 bases between them. The length of the CDR3 is 14 residues. Germline V lookup: CDR1 SGHVS, CDR2 FQNEAQ. Written as DNA, the CDR3 is TGTGCCAGCAGCTTACGCTGGGGCAATCAGCCCCAGCATTTT. Translated: CASSLRWGNQPQHF.

There are a few counts of this clonotype. The CDR3 region is CASSEYRDDGEQYF. For the CDR3, the DNA is TGTGCCAGCAGTGAATACAGGGATGATGGCGAGCAGTACTTC. V is TRBV2 and J is TRBJ2-7; D may be TRBD1 (6 bases). The CDR3 runs 14 residues. CDR1 and CDR2 from the germline V gene are SNHLY and FYNNEI. Between the trimmed V and J ends, which lost 2 bases and 6 bases, there was a span of 14 bases.

In DNA, the CDR3 is TGTGCCAGCAGCGCCAGTGGAAACACTGAAGCTTTCTTT. Its translation: CASSASGNTEAFF. The chain is built from TRBV7-9 and TRBJ1-1; D ambiguous. This CDR3 is 13 amino acids long. V was trimmed by 5 bases and J by 2 bases, leaving 9 bases between them. CDR1 is SEHNR, CDR2 FQNEAQ, per germline (reference sequence).

This clonotype was seen more than once but under ten times. This rearrangement joins TRBV6-2 or TRBV6-3 to TRBJ2-2; no clear D gene. The germline V and J ends were trimmed by 10 bases and 3 bases, with 9 bases remaining between them. CDR3 length: 12 amino acids. Germline V gene data show CDR1 as MNHEY and CDR2 as SVGEGT. The CDR3: CATSFDTGELFF. The DNA for the CDR3 is TGTGCCACCTCGTTTGACACCGGGGAGCTGTTTTTT.

The V call is TRBV7-9, the J call TRBJ1-4, with 11 bases lining up with TRBD1. Looked up from germline, CDR1 is SEHNR and CDR2 is FQNEAQ (reference sequence). This CDR3 comprises 17 residues. Trimming removed 3 bases from V and 8 bases from J; junction bases left unmatched: 11. CDR3 sequence reads: CASSFGQGAPGGEKLFF. The CDR3 DNA reads TGTGCCAGCAGCTTCGGACAGGGGGCCCCCGGGGGGGAAAAACTGTTTTTT. Filled out from reference TRBV7-9 and TRBJ1-4, the complete variable domain reads DTGVSQNPRHKITKRGQNVTFRCDPISEHNRLYWYRQTLGQGPEFLTYFQNEAQLEKSRLLSDRFSAERPKGSFSTLEIQRTEQGDSAMYLCASSFGQGAPGGEKLFFGSGTQLSVL.

This sequence joins TRBV7-8 and TRBJ2-3; the match to TRBD2 covers 8 bases. Losses at the gene ends were 5 bases for V and 2 bases for J; bases not matched to a gene: 12. Per the germline V gene, CDR1 is SGHVS and CDR2 is FQNEAQ. The CDR3 length is 17 residues. CDR3 in DNA: TGTGCCAGCAGCCGGACCGGCGGGGGGTCTCCCACAGATACGCAGTATTTT. Protein sequence: CASSRTGGGSPTDTQYF.

This clonotype came up many times. This chain connects TRBV3-1 to TRBJ2-1, with D tentatively TRBD1 or TRBD2 (5 bases each). Trimming removed 2 bases at V and 4 bases at J, with 12 bases between. The CDR3 totals 15 residues. Germline CDR1 is LGHDT and CDR2 is YNNKEL (reference sequence). The CDR3 DNA sequence: TGTGCCAGCAGCCAAATTCTGGGGGAATACAATGAGCAGTTCTTC. This translates into CASSQILGEYNEQFF.

This clonotype was detected a few times. This chain connects TRBV18 to TRBJ2-2; 7 bases are a match to TRBD2. Germline CDR1 and CDR2: KGHSH and LQKENI. V gave up 0 bases and J gave up 3 bases; unmatched junction bases: 4. The CDR3 runs to 16 residues. The CDR3 is CASSPPGGFDTGELFF. The CDR3 coding sequence is TGTGCCAGCTCACCACCGGGGGGGTTCGACACCGGGGAGCTGTTTTTT.

In its sample, this clonotype was seen many times. The chain combines TRBV6-5 with TRBJ1-1; 7 bases align to TRBD1. The V and J ends lost 6 bases and 4 bases, in that order; junction bases with no gene match: 8. The germline gives CDR1 MNHEY, CDR2 SVGAGI. This CDR3 region has 14 residues. Here the CDR3 reads CASRDRATSTEAFF. CDR3 nucleotides: TGTGCCAGCAGAGACAGGGCCACAAGCACTGAAGCTTTCTTT.

This chain uses TRBV7-2 with TRBJ2-1, with 8 nucleotides matching TRBD2. V trimming: 4 bases; J trimming: 4 bases; junction bases outside the gene matches: 6. CDR3 size: 15 residues. Germline V CDR1 and CDR2: SGHTA, FQGNSA. In DNA, the CDR3 is TGTGCCAGCAGCTCACGGGGGGGCGCATACAATGAGCAGTTCTTC. It is translated as CASSSRGGAYNEQFF.

J is TRBJ2-7 and V is TRBV19, with 13 bases aligning to TRBD2. Germline loops: CDR1 LNHDA, CDR2 SQIVND (reference sequence). This CDR3 comprises 16 residues. Trimming at V came to 4 bases and at J to 3 bases, leaving 6 bases not matched to a gene. The DNA of the CDR3 is TGTGCCAGTAGTACTCCCCGGACTAGCGGGAGCTACGAGCAGTACTTC. Residues: CASSTPRTSGSYEQYF.

At least ten counts were recorded for this clonotype. The CDR3 DNA sequence: TGCGCCAGCAGCCAAGGACCAGTCCCCTCTTTCTACGAGCAGTACTTC. This encodes CASSQGPVPSFYEQYF. The chain combines TRBV4-1 with TRBJ2-7, with unresolved D. Per germline, CDR1 MGHRA and CDR2 YSYEKL. This CDR3 is 16 amino acids long. Trimming shortened V by 1 base and J by 3 bases, and 16 bases separated the two germline ends.

This clonotype has only a few counts. The chain employs TRBV12-3 or TRBV12-4 and TRBJ2-2, with TRBD1 as a possible D gene (5 bases). The length of the CDR3 is 13 residues. Trimming removed 8 bases at V and 4 bases at J, with 11 bases between. This chain's CDR3 is CASRFQGTGELFF. CDR3 nucleotides: TGTGCCAGCCGGTTCCAGGGCACCGGGGAGCTGTTTTTT.

This chain links TRBV7-9 with TRBJ1-1; perhaps TRBD1 as D (6 bases). The CDR3 sequence is 15 residues long. V lost 1 base and J 2 bases, leaving 11 bases between the germline ends. CDR1 and CDR2 (germline): SEHNR, FQNEAQ (reference sequence). CDR3 loop: CASSLVSGANTEAFF. Written as DNA, the CDR3 is TGTGCCAGCAGCTTAGTCTCAGGGGCCAACACTGAAGCTTTCTTT.

This clonotype was picked up many times. This rearrangement joins TRBV13 to TRBJ1-4, with a possible D match to TRBD1 (5 bases). Trimming removed 5 bases from V and 9 bases from J, with 13 bases in between. Germline V gene sequence: CDR1 PRHDT, CDR2 FYEKMQ (reference sequence). This CDR3 is 13 amino acids long. The CDR3 coding sequence is TGTGCCAGCAGCACTGGGCGGGACCAAAAACTGTTTTTT. Translation: CASSTGRDQKLFF.

The V gene is TRBV19, the J gene TRBJ1-5; 8 nucleotides match TRBD1. Per the germline V gene, CDR1 is LNHDA and CDR2 is SQIVND (reference sequence). Trimming removed 4 bases from V and 6 bases from J; junction bases left unmatched: 5. The CDR3 sequence is 14 residues long. The CDR3 region has the DNA TGTGCCAGTAGTAAAGGGACAGGACCTCAGCCCCAGCATTTT. Amino acid sequence: CASSKGTGPQPQHF.

This clonotype appeared many times. This sequence joins TRBV7-2 and TRBJ2-7; no definite D call. Trimming cost V 6 bases and J 4 bases, with 10 bases left between them. Germline V gene data show CDR1 as SGHTA and CDR2 as FQGNSA. The CDR3 spans 12 residues. In DNA, the CDR3 is TGTGCCAGCAGACGATCAGGATACGAGCAGTACTTC. It is translated as CASRRSGYEQYF.

The chain employs TRBV12-3 or TRBV12-4 and TRBJ2-3; D remains unclear. The V and J ends lost 5 bases and 1 base respectively, with 13 bases between them. The CDR3 runs to 15 residues. CDR3 DNA sequence: TGTGCCAGCAGTAGAATTCGCCGGGGCACAGATACGCAGTATTTT. Translated, it gives CASSRIRRGTDTQYF.

This clonotype was counted only a few times. The chain joins TRBV5-6 to TRBJ1-1; no definite D call. This CDR3 spans 15 amino acids. Trimming took off 0 bases at V and 0 bases at J, with 9 bases between the two ends. From germline, CDR1 is SGHDT and CDR2 YYEEEE. This CDR3 is CASSLVGQLNTEAFF. The CDR3 DNA follows: TGTGCCAGCAGCTTGGTTGGGCAGCTGAACACTGAAGCTTTCTTT.

This clonotype was seen repeatedly, ten times or more. The rearrangement joins TRBV19 to TRBJ2-6; TRBD1 aligns across 7 bases. The CDR3 has 18 residues. The germline gives CDR1 LNHDA, CDR2 SQIVND (reference sequence). V lost 1 base to trimming and J lost 2 bases; unmatched junction nucleotides: 8. The CDR3 region has the DNA TGTGCCAGTAGTATAGCTCCAGGGACAGATGCTGGGGCCAACGTCCTGACTTTC. It codes for CASSIAPGTDAGANVLTF.